The rows below give T cell receptor beta chains drawn from one sample of a study of identical twins. TCRdb fed the 5' RACE reads into MiXCR, producing one record per CDR3 protein. The sample lists hundreds of thousands of distinct CDR3 sequences, around 24% occurring once. The sample also formed part of further work on T cells expressing NK-cell markers.

Sequencing was performed on CD4+ T cells sorted from blood. These TCRs come from a woman aged 18-30 years in good health. The CDR3 runs from the conserved cysteine through the conserved F or W. The D gene is left open where the match is weak.

V	D	J	length	CDR3
TRBV29-1	TRBD1	TRBJ1-1	13	CSVTGQMNTEAFF
TRBV20-1	TRBD2	TRBJ2-1	13	CSAIERGYNEQFF
TRBV12-3/TRBV12-4	.	TRBJ1-5	15	CASSIGVGHSQPQHF
TRBV6-2/TRBV6-3	TRBD1	TRBJ2-3	15	CASRRTGSRTDTQYF
TRBV25-1	.	TRBJ1-1	13	CASSELGFTEAFF
TRBV5-1	.	TRBJ2-2	14	CASSYRLDSGELFF
TRBV7-2	TRBD2	TRBJ2-1	13	CASSLDRTSGSLF
TRBV20-1	.	TRBJ2-7	15	CSASWLSRGPYEQYF
TRBV15	.	TRBJ2-5	13	CATSIGQGETQYF
TRBV29-1	.	TRBJ2-7	16	CSVSFGPQGFSYEQYF
TRBV2	.	TRBJ2-7	12	CASSVQGYEQYF
TRBV12-3/TRBV12-4	.	TRBJ1-1	11	CASSFETEAFF
TRBV7-9	TRBD2	TRBJ2-1	13	CASSRGEGSSSFF
TRBV24-1	.	TRBJ2-5	16	CATVVRTGEVRETQYF
TRBV10-3	.	TRBJ2-1	13	CAISESPAGEQFF
TRBV6-5	.	TRBJ1-5	16	CASSSSDRGGYQPQHF
TRBV29-1	TRBD1	TRBJ1-1	14	CSVERAAGGRNAFF
TRBV2	TRBD1	TRBJ1-5	13	CASSPGTGQPQHF
TRBV11-2	.	TRBJ1-1	13	CASSLERGRRAFF
TRBV5-1	.	TRBJ2-5	13	CASSLSSLETQYF
TRBV12-3/TRBV12-4	.	TRBJ2-7	17	CASSPETDVYLSYEQYF
TRBV20-1	.	TRBJ1-2	14	CSARDRGALGGYTF
TRBV7-3	.	TRBJ2-1	14	CASSFSDRTNEQFF
TRBV7-2	.	TRBJ2-1	15	CASSDGLPSYNEQFF
TRBV27	.	TRBJ2-1	15	CATVFRAAGYNEQFF
TRBV15	.	TRBJ1-1	14	CATSRKGLNTEAFF
TRBV7-2	.	TRBJ1-3	15	CASSSLGQSGNTIYF
TRBV27	TRBD1	TRBJ2-2	16	CASTLTGGFATGELFF
TRBV12-3/TRBV12-4	.	TRBJ1-2	12	CASSLNRAGYTF
TRBV7-6	.	TRBJ2-7	13	CASSLARGSEQYF
TRBV6-5	TRBD2	TRBJ2-7	15	CASSYTREGPGEQYF
TRBV10-3	TRBD1	TRBJ2-2	17	CAISGGDRDYRHGELFF
TRBV29-1	.	TRBJ1-1	13	CSVLSRGGTEAFF
TRBV9	TRBD1	TRBJ2-1	15	CASSVETGVYNEQFF
TRBV12-3/TRBV12-4	.	TRBJ1-4	14	CASRFSLLDEKLFF
TRBV6-1	.	TRBJ1-5	12	CASSETKQPQHF
TRBV5-1	.	TRBJ1-4	14	CASSLGQIEEKLFF
TRBV28	TRBD2	TRBJ2-5	16	CASSPSGAGGRETQYF
TRBV20-1	.	TRBJ1-3	13	CSAVQGSGNTIYF
TRBV7-9	.	TRBJ2-2	13	CASSHTGRRELFF
TRBV6-5	.	TRBJ1-2	14	CASSYLGTEYGYTF
TRBV11-1	TRBD2	TRBJ2-3	18	CASSLNIIRSGGANTQYF
TRBV27	TRBD1	TRBJ1-2	15	CASSILPGQGASYTF